This T cell receptor (beta chain) was documented in a study of glioma-infiltrating T cells after dendritic cell vaccination. Whole-study context: Patients received autologous tumor lysate-pulsed dendritic cell vaccination between the early 2000s and the early 2010s. Three intradermal dendritic cell vaccine injections were given every two weeks.

Germline V lookup: CDR1 MGHRA, CDR2 YSYEKL. J was trimmed by 6 bases and V by 4 bases; bases with no gene match: 7. CDR3 size: 14 residues. The primer mix had 60 V beta and 13 J beta primers. TCRdb keeps only in-frame clones here, not all; method: immunoSEQ multiplex PCR. The sample consists of about 49,000 clones, about 85% of them appearing once. Sequenced here: blood, sampled before dendritic cell vaccination. This sequence originates from a human donor with glioblastoma. The chain has TRBV4-1 and TRBJ2-7, with 9 bases that match TRBD1. DNA of the CDR3: TGCGCCAGCAGCCCCCGGACAGGGGCCCGCGAGCAGTACTTC. This codes for CASSPRTGAREQYF.